Shown below are 27 T cell receptor beta chains from a single sample sequenced in a study of technical replicates of blood from several donors. The repertoire was sequenced with immunoSEQ multiplex PCR; TCRdb's copy has only in-frame clones and lacks some. The sample lists over 50,000 clones, nearly 95% occurring once. The sample comprised PBMCs. Receptors were obtained from a human donor in good health. Some clones in this sample may be carry-over from other donors' samples.

This chain uses TRBV28 with TRBJ1-5; 10 bases are a match to TRBD1. The CDR3 runs 16 residues. The trim removed 6 bases at V and 0 bases at J, leaving 5 bases unmatched. Germline CDR1 MDHEN, CDR2 SYDVKM. The CDR3 nucleotides are TGTGCCAGCAGCTTGGACAGGGGGAATAGCAATCAGCCCCAGCATTTT. Translating it yields CASSLDRGNSNQPQHF.

The rearrangement joins TRBV6-5 to TRBJ1-2; D remains ambiguous. The length of the CDR3 is 13 residues. The V end was cut by 2 bases, the J end by 4 bases, with 8 bases between. Germline V gene sequence: CDR1 MNHEY, CDR2 SVGAGI. The CDR3: CASSYEVSYGYTF. CDR3 in DNA: TGTGCCAGCAGTTACGAGGTCTCCTATGGCTACACCTTC.

The CDR3 reads CASSSWDRHYEQYF. The CDR3 coding sequence is TGTGCCAGCAGCTCCTGGGACAGACACTACGAGCAGTACTTC. The chain recombines TRBV5-6 with TRBJ2-7; TRBD1 agrees at 7 bases. The ends lost 3 bases at V and 3 bases at J; junction bases unmatched: 6. The CDR3 spans 14 residues. Germline V gene data show CDR1 as SGHDT and CDR2 as YYEEEE.

The gene calls are TRBV28 and TRBJ1-2; 8 bases align to TRBD1. CDR3 size: 16 residues. V shed 5 bases, J shed 4 bases, and the junction held 12 bases outside the gene matches. Germline V gives CDR1 MDHEN, CDR2 SYDVKM. The CDR3 reads CASSAPGGASGYGYTF. CDR3 bases: TGTGCCAGCAGTGCACCAGGGGGCGCGTCGGGCTATGGCTACACCTTC.

The chain carries TRBV5-1 and TRBJ2-3, with TRBD1 identical over 7 bases. The V segment lost 0 bases and the J segment 3 bases; nucleotides outside the gene matches: 4. Germline CDR1 SGHRS, CDR2 YFSETQ. This CDR3 has 15 residues. For the CDR3, the DNA is TGCGCCAGCAGCTTGGGACAGGGCGTGACAGATACGCAGTATTTT. It encodes CASSLGQGVTDTQYF.

The V gene is TRBV5-1, the J gene TRBJ1-1; maybe TRBD1 (6 bases). Deletions cut 2 bases from V and 1 base from J, with 12 bases between. From germline, CDR1 is SGHRS and CDR2 YFSETQ. The CDR3 spans 15 residues. CDR3 residues: CASSFLTGANTEAFF. The CDR3 DNA reads as TGCGCCAGCAGCTTCCTGACAGGAGCGAACACTGAAGCTTTCTTT.

The genes are TRBV23-1 and TRBJ2-3; tentative D call: TRBD2 (5 bases). TRBV23-1 is known as an ORF, though its function is uncertain. The CDR3 consists of 14 residues. V was shortened by 6 bases and J by 5 bases, with 15 bases between the two germline ends. This chain's CDR3 is CASRLHAAGDTQYF. The CDR3, as DNA: TGCGCCAGCAGATTGCATGCGGCGGGAGATACGCAGTATTTT.

In its sample, this clone was seen once. The chain has TRBV6-5 and TRBJ1-1; D remains unclear. Deletions cut 6 bases from V and 5 bases from J, with 13 bases between. Germline V gives CDR1 MNHEY, CDR2 SVGAGI. The CDR3 loop spans 13 amino acids. The CDR3 region has the DNA TGTGCCAGCAGGGCGGACTTGGGGACTGAAGCTTTCTTT. This sequence encodes CASRADLGTEAFF.

This chain uses TRBV6-5 with TRBJ1-1, with D maybe TRBD1 (6 bases). The germline CDR1 and CDR2 sequences are MNHEY and SVGAGI. The CDR3 contains 14 residues. V was clipped by 4 bases and J by 4 bases, with 13 bases between them. The CDR3 reads CASSSQGLGTEAFF. The CDR3 bases are TGTGCCAGCAGTTCACAGGGTCTGGGCACTGAAGCTTTCTTT.

The chain links TRBV18 to TRBJ2-3, with unresolved D. Germline assignment: CDR1 KGHSH and CDR2 LQKENI. This CDR3 is built from 14 residues. V was clipped by 5 bases and J by 0 bases, with 9 bases between them. The CDR3 reads CASSAYGSTDTQYF. CDR3 DNA: TGTGCCAGCTCAGCTTACGGGAGCACAGATACGCAGTATTTT.

The V call is TRBV6-1, the J call TRBJ1-2; 8 bases align to TRBD1. V lost 3 bases and J lost 3; bases outside the gene matches: 9. CDR1 is MNHNS, CDR2 SASEGT, per germline. The CDR3 is 16 amino acids. The DNA of the CDR3 is TGTGCCAGCAGTGACGGCCCGGGACAGGAGTACTATGGCTACACCTTC. It encodes CASSDGPGQEYYGYTF.

The chain has TRBV5-4 and TRBJ2-1, with 8 bases lining up with TRBD2. Looked up from germline, CDR1 is SGHNT and CDR2 is YYREEE (reference sequence). This CDR3 has 17 residues. J lost 8 bases, V lost 4 bases, and 17 bases had no gene match. The CDR3 here is CASSTEQRETLRDEQFF. The CDR3, as DNA: TGTGCCAGCAGCACCGAACAGCGGGAGACCCTTAGGGATGAGCAGTTCTTC.

The chain joins TRBV4-3 to TRBJ1-3; D remains unclear. The germline V and J ends were trimmed by 6 bases and 0 bases, with 18 bases remaining between them. This CDR3 comprises 17 residues. Per the germline V gene, CDR1 is LGHNA and CDR2 is YSLEER. CDR3 residues: CASSPRASGTSGNTIYF. In DNA form, the CDR3 reads TGCGCCAGCAGTCCAAGGGCGAGCGGCACCTCTGGAAACACCATATATTTT.

This rearrangement joins TRBV4-2 to TRBJ1-2; maybe TRBD1 (5 bases). The germline CDR1 and CDR2 sequences are LGHNA and YNFKEQ. The CDR3 totals 16 residues. V was pared by 5 bases and J by 4 bases, with 20 bases between. The CDR3 DNA is TGTGCCAGCAGCTCACCCCGCGGTGGGGGAGGCTATGGCTACACCTTC. Translation: CASSSPRGGGGYGYTF.

The sample holds a few counts of this clone. The rearrangement links TRBV11-2 to TRBJ1-6; tentative D call: TRBD1 (5 bases). Germline V gene lookup returns CDR1 SGHAT and CDR2 FQNNGV. Trimming removed 0 bases from V and 15 bases from J, with 6 bases in between. The CDR3 loop spans 11 amino acids. CDR3: CASSLEQGLHF. CDR3 nucleotides: TGTGCCAGCAGCTTAGAGCAGGGCCTCCACTTT.

This chain links TRBV19 with TRBJ1-2; 9 positions agree with TRBD1. After removal of 6 bases from V and 6 bases from J, the junction contained 14 bases not matched to a gene. CDR1 LNHDA and CDR2 SQIVND come from the germline V gene (reference sequence). The CDR3 sequence is 16 residues long. The CDR3 DNA reads TGTGCCAGTAGGGATTTACAGGGGGCACATCGGGATGGCTACACCTTC. Translation gives CASRDLQGAHRDGYTF.

The DNA of the CDR3 is TGCAGCGTTGGAGGACAGGTTGATGGCTACACCTTC. Amino acids: CSVGGQVDGYTF. V usage is TRBV29-1 and J usage is TRBJ1-2; TRBD1 agrees at 7 bases. The CDR3 runs 12 residues. CDR1 SQVTM and CDR2 ANQGSEA come from the germline V gene. With 4 bases clipped from V and 6 bases from J, the junction kept 5 bases outside the gene matches. Filled out from reference TRBV29-1 and TRBJ1-2, the complete variable domain reads SAVISQKPSRDICQRGTSLTIQCQVDSQVTMMFWYRQQPGQSLTLIATANQGSEATYESGFVIDKFPISRPNLTFSTLTVSNMSPEDSSIYLCSVGGQVDGYTFGSGTRLTVV.

This chain connects TRBV2 to TRBJ2-2, with TRBD1 as a possible D gene (5 bases). Germline V gene lookup returns CDR1 SNHLY and CDR2 FYNNEI. CDR3 size: 14 residues. V dropped 3 bases and J dropped 6 bases, with 11 bases sitting between them. CDR3 in amino acids: CASSEQGRAGELFF. CDR3 DNA sequence: TGTGCCAGCAGTGAGCAGGGCAGGGCCGGGGAGCTGTTTTTT.

The V gene is TRBV15, the J gene TRBJ2-7; D is unclear. The CDR3 is made up of 14 amino acids. The ends were cut back, 0 bases at V and 3 bases at J, with 9 bases in the middle. From germline, CDR1 is LNHNV and CDR2 YYDKDF (reference sequence). The CDR3 bases are TGTGCCACCAGCAGAGATCCAGGAAACTACGAGCAGTACTTC. Its translation is CATSRDPGNYEQYF.

The gene calls are TRBV5-3 and TRBJ2-7; D perhaps matches TRBD1 (6 bases). TRBV5-3 is an ORF for which the function is uncertain. V lost 4 bases to trimming and J lost 3 bases, with 17 bases between them. This CDR3 comprises 15 residues. CDR3 sequence (DNA): TGTGCCAGAAGCCGCATGTACAGGGCCCTCTACGAGCAGTACTTC. Its translation: CARSRMYRALYEQYF.

The chain employs TRBV5-6 and TRBJ1-3, with 7 bases aligning to TRBD1. Germline CDR1 is SGHDT and CDR2 is YYEEEE. The CDR3 is made up of 17 amino acids. Trimming cost V 4 bases and J 0 bases; bases outside gene matches: 10. The CDR3 DNA reads as TGTGCCAGCAGCGCGGGACAGAACTTCCACTCTGGAAACACCATATATTTT. This encodes CASSAGQNFHSGNTIYF.

The V and J genes are TRBV5-1 and TRBJ2-5; no firm D call. V was clipped by 7 bases and J by 3 bases, with 4 bases between them. The germline CDR1 and CDR2 sequences are SGHRS and YFSETQ. The CDR3 covers 10 residues. CDR3 sequence: CASREETQYF. The CDR3 nucleotides are TGCGCCAGCCGGGAAGAGACCCAGTACTTC.

Only a few counts were recorded for this clone. This chain uses TRBV2 with TRBJ1-2, with D unresolved. Between the trimmed V and J ends, which lost 5 bases and 4 bases, there was a span of 8 bases. This CDR3 has 12 amino acids. Germline V gene lookup returns CDR1 SNHLY and CDR2 FYNNEI. Here the CDR3 reads CASSSETYGYTF. CDR3 nucleotides: TGTGCCAGCAGTAGCGAGACCTATGGCTACACCTTC.

J is TRBJ2-1 and V is TRBV6-1; weak D call: TRBD1 (6 bases). The CDR3 runs 15 residues. In germline, CDR1 is MNHNS, CDR2 SASEGT. V lost 5 bases, J lost 7 bases, and 18 bases lay in between. The CDR3 DNA reads as TGTGCCAGCAGTACAACCGGGACATTCCCTAATGAGCAGTTCTTC. Its translation: CASSTTGTFPNEQFF.

This clone appeared a single time. This sequence joins TRBV29-1 and TRBJ2-5; 10 bases are a match to TRBD2. The junction had 7 bases not matched to a gene; V was cut back by 4 bases and J by 2 bases. There are 15 residues in the CDR3. Germline CDR1 reads SQVTM; CDR2 reads ANQGSEA. The CDR3: CSVGLAGAGQETQYF. The CDR3 region has the DNA TGCAGCGTTGGCCTAGCGGGAGCAGGGCAAGAGACCCAGTACTTC.

This chain joins TRBV4-3 and TRBJ2-1, with TRBD2 matching 12 bases. Per the germline V gene, CDR1 is LGHNA and CDR2 is YSLEER. Trimming cost V 3 bases and J 4 bases; bases outside gene matches: 1. The CDR3 contains 15 residues. DNA of the CDR3: TGCGCCAGCAGCCAGACTAGCGGGAGATACAATGAGCAGTTCTTC. This codes for CASSQTSGRYNEQFF.

The chain combines TRBV10-3 with TRBJ2-7; D possibly corresponds to TRBD1 (8 bases). Germline lookup yields CDR1 ENHRY and CDR2 SYGVKD. The CDR3 loop spans 14 amino acids. The germline V and J ends were trimmed by 6 bases and 2 bases, with 14 bases remaining between them. Here the CDR3 DNA reads TGTGCCATCAGGCCACAGGGGGGGACCTACGAGCAGTACTTC. This gives the protein CAIRPQGGTYEQYF.